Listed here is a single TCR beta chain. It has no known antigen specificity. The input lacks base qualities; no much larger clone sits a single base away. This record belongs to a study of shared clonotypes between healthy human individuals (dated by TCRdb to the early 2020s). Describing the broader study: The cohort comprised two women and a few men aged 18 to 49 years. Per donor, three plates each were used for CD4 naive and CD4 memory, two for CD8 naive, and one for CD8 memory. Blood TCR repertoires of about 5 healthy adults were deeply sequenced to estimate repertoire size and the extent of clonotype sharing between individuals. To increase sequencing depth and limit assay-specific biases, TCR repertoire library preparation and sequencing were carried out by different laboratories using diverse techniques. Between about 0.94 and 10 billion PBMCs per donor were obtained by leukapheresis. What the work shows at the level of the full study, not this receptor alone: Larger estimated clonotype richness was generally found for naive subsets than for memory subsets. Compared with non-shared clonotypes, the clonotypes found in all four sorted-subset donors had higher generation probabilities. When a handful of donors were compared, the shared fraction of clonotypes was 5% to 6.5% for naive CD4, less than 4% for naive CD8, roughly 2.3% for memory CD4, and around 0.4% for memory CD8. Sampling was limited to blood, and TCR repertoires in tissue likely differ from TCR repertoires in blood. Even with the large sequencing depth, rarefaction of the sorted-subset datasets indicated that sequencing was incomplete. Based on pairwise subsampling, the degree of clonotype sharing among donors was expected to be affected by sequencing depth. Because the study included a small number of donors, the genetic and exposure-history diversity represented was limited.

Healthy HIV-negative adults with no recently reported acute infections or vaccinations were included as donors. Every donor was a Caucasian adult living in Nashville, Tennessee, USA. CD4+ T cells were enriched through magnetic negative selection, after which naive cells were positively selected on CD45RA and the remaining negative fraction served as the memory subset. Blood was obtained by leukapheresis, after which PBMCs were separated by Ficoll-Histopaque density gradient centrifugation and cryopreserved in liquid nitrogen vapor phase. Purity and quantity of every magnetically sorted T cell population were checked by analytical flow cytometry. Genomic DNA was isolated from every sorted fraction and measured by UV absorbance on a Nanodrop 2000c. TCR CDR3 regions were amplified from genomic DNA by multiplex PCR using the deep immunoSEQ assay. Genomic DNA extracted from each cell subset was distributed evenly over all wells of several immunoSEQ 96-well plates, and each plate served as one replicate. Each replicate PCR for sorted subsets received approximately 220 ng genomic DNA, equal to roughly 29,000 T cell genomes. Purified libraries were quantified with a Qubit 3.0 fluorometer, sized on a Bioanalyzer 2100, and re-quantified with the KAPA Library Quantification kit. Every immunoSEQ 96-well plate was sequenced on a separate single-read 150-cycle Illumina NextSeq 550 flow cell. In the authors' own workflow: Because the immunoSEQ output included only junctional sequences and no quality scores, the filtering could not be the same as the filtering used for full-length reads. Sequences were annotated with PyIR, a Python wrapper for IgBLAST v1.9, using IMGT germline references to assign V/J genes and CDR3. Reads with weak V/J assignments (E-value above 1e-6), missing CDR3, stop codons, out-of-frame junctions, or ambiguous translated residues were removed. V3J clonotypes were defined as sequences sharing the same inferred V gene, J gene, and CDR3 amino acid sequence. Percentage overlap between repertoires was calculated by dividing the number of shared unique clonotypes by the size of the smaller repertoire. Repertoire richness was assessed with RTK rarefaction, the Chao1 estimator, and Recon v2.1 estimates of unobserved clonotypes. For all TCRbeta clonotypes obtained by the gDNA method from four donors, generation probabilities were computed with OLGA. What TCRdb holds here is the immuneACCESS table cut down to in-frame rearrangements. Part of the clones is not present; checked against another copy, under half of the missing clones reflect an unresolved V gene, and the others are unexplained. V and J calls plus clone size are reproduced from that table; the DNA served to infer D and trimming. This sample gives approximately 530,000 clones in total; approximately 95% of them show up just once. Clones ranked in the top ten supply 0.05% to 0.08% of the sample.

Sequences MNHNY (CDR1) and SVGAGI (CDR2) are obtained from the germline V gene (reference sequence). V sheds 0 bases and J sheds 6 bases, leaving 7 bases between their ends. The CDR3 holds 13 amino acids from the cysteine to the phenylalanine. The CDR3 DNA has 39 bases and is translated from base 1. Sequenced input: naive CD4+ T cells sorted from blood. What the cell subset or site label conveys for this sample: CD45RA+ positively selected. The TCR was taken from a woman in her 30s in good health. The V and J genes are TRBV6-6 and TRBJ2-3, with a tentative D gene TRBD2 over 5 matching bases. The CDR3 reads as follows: CASSYSRVDTQYF. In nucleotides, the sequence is TGTGCCAGCAGTTACTCGAGGGTCGATACGCAGTATTTT.